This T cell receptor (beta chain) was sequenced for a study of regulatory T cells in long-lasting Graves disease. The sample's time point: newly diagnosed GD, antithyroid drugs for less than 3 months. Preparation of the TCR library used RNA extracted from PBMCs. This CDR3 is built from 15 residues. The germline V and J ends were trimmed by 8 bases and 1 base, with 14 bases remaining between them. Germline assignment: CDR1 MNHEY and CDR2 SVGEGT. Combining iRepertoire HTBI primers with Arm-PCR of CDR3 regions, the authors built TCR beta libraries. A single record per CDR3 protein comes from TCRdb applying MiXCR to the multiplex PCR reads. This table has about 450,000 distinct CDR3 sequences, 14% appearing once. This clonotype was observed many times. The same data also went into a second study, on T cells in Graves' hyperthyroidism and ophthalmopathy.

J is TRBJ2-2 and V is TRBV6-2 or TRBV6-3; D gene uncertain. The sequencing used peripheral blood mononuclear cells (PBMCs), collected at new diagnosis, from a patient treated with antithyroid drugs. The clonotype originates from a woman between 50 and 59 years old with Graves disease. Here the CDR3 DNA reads TGTGCCAGCGTCAACTGGCGACAGAACACCGGGGAGCTGTTTTTT. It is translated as CASVNWRQNTGELFF.